This T cell receptor (beta chain) is from a study of TIL therapy for anti-PD-1-resistant metastatic lung cancer. Sequencing used immunoSEQ v3. The method was immunoSEQ multiplex PCR; TCRdb's version includes in-frame clones alone and lacks a portion of them. The data show tens of thousands of clones, under 75% seen once. The V and J ends lost 6 bases and 7 bases respectively, with 19 bases between them. The length of the CDR3 is 14 residues. Looked up from germline, CDR1 is SGHDT and CDR2 is YYEEEE. This clone was seen a few times. The time point: pre-treatment sample, taken before nivolumab and TIL therapy. Enrollment ran from 2017 to early 2020.

The chain recombines TRBV5-6 with TRBJ1-1; D is ambiguous. The specimen was blood, collected at baseline. The clonotype was recovered from a person aged 25-85 years with non-small cell lung cancer. CDR3 sequence: CASTGRPRPNEAFF. DNA for the CDR3: TGTGCCAGCACGGGAAGGCCGAGACCGAATGAAGCTTTCTTT.